The following is a T cell receptor (beta chain) sequence with its context. The antigen is not known. In germline, CDR1 is MRHNA, CDR2 SNTAGT. The ends lost 3 bases at V and 3 bases at J; junction bases unmatched: 5. This CDR3 comprises 14 residues. This record belongs to a study of cytomegalovirus exposure and HLA in healthy donors. Both 60 Vbeta primers and 13 Jbeta primers went into the PCR. Sequencing was performed with immunoSEQ multiplex PCR; in TCRdb, only in-frame clones are kept and a portion is missing. The data show 130,000 to 150,000 clones, and the top ten clones hold roughly 2.7%. General study results and limits: Per a later analysis, HLA-associated TCR beta chains showed more clonal expansion than other, equally common TCR beta chains.

The clonotype was recovered from a man aged 40-49 years in good health and CMV-seronegative. Sequencing used PBMCs. The V gene is TRBV6-4, the J gene TRBJ2-7, with 7 bases that match TRBD1. In nucleotides, the CDR3 is TGTGCCAGCAGTGAAACGCCAGGGGGCTACGAGCAGTACTTC. Its translation is CASSETPGGYEQYF.